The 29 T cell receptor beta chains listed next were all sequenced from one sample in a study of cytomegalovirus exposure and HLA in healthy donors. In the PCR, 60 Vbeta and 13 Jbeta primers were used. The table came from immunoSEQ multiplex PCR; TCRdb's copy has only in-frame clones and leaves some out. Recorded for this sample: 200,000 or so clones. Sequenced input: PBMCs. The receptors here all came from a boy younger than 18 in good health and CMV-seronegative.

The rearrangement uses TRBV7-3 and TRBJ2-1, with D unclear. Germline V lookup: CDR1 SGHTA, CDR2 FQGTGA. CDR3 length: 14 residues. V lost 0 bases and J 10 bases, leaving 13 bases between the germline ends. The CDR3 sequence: CASSLTFRWAEQFF. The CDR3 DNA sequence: TGTGCCAGCAGCTTAACGTTTAGGTGGGCGGAGCAGTTCTTC.

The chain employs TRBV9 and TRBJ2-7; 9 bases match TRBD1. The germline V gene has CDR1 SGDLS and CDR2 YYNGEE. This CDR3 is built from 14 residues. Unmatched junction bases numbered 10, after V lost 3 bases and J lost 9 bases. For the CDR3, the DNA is TGTGCCAGCAGCGGACCGGGACAGGGTAGTGGGCAGTACTTC. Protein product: CASSGPGQGSGQYF.

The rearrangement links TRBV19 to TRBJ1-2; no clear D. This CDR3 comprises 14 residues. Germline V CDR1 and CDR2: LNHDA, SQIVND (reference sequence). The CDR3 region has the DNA TGTGCAAGCTCCAGCGACTCCAACCTCTATGGCTACACCTTC. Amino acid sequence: CASSSDSNLYGYTF. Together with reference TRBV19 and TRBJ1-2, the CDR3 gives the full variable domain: DGGITQSPKYLFRKEGQNVTLSCEQNLNHDAMYWYRQDPGQGLRLIYYSQIVNDFQKGDIAEGYSVSREKKESFPLTVTSAQKNPTAFYLCASSSDSNLYGYTFGSGTRLTVV.

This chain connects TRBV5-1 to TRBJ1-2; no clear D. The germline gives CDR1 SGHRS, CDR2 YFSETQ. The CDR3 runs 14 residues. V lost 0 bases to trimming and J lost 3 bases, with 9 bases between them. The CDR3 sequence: CASSLVAPDYGYTF. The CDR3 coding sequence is TGCGCCAGCAGCTTGGTAGCTCCGGACTATGGCTACACCTTC.

CDR3 nucleotides: TGCGCCAGCCCTGACAGGGTAGGGTACGAGCAGTACTTC. Its protein is CASPDRVGYEQYF. The chain is built from TRBV4-1 and TRBJ2-7; 7 bases match TRBD1. This CDR3 has 13 residues. Germline V gene data show CDR1 as MGHRA and CDR2 as YSYEKL. J gave up 4 bases and V 8 bases, and 8 bases lay outside the gene matches.

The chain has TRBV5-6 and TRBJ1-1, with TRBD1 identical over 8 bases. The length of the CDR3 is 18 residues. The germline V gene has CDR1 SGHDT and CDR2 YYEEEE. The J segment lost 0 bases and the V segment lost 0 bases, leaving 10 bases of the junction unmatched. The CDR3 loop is CASSLEQGGRGMNTEAFF. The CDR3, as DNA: TGTGCCAGCAGCTTGGAACAGGGGGGGCGGGGGATGAACACTGAAGCTTTCTTT.

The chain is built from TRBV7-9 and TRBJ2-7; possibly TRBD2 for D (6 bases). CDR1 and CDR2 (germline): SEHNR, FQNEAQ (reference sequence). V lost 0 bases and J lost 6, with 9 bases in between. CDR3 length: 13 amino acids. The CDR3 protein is CASSLAGGFEQYF. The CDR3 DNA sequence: TGTGCCAGCAGCTTAGCGGGGGGATTCGAGCAGTACTTC. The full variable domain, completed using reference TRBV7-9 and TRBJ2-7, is DTGVSQNPRHKITKRGQNVTFRCDPISEHNRLYWYRQTLGQGPEFLTYFQNEAQLEKSRLLSDRFSAERPKGSFSTLEIQRTEQGDSAMYLCASSLAGGFEQYFGPGTRLTVT.

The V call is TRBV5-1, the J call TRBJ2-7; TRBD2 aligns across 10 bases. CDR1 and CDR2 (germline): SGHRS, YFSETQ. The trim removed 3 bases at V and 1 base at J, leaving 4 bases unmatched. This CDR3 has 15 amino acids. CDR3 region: CASSYLAGASYEQYF. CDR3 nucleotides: TGCGCCAGCAGCTATCTAGCGGGGGCGTCCTACGAGCAGTACTTC. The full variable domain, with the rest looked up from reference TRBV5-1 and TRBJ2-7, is KAGVTQTPRYLIKTRGQQVTLSCSPISGHRSVSWYQQTPGQGLQFLFEYFSETQRNKGNFPGRFSGRQFSNSRSEMNVSTLELGDSALYLCASSYLAGASYEQYFGPGTRLTVT.

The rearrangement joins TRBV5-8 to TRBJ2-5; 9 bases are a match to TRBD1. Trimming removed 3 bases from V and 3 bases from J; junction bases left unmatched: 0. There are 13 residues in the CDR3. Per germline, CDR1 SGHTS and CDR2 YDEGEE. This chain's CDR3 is CASSWDREETQYF. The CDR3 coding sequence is TGTGCCAGCAGCTGGGACAGGGAAGAGACCCAGTACTTC.

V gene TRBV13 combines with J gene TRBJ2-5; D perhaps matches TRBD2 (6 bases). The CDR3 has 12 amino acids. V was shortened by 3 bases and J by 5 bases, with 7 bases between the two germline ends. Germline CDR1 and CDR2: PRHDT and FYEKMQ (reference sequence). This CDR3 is CASSLAGETQYF. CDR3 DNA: TGTGCCAGCAGCTTGGCGGGGGAGACCCAGTACTTC.

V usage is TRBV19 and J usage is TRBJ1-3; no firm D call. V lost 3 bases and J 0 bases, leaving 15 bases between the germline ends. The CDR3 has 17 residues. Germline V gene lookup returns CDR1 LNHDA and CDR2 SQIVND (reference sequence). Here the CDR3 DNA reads TGTGCCAGTAGTATTAGGACTACGGGCTACTCTGGAAACACCATATATTTT. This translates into CASSIRTTGYSGNTIYF.

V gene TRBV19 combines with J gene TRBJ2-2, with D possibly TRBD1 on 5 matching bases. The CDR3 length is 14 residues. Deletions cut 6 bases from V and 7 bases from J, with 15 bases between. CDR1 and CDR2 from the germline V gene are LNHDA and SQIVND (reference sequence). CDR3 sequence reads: CASSGQGKVGELFF. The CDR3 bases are TGTGCCAGTAGCGGGCAGGGAAAGGTCGGGGAGCTGTTTTTT.

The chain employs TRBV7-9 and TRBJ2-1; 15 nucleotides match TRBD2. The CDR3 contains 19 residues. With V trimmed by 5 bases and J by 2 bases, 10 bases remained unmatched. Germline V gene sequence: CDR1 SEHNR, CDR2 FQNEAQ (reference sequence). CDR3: CASSGRTSGGADPYNEQFF. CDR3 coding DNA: TGTGCCAGCAGCGGACGGACTAGCGGGGGGGCGGACCCCTACAATGAGCAGTTCTTC. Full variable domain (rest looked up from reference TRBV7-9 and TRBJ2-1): DTGVSQNPRHKITKRGQNVTFRCDPISEHNRLYWYRQTLGQGPEFLTYFQNEAQLEKSRLLSDRFSAERPKGSFSTLEIQRTEQGDSAMYLCASSGRTSGGADPYNEQFFGPGTRLTVL.

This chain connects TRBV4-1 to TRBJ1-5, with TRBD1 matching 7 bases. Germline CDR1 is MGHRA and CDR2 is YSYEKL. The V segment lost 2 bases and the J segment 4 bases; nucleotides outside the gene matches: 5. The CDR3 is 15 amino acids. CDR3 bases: TGCGCCAGCAGCCAACTTCAGGGGGTGAATCAGCCCCAGCATTTT. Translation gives CASSQLQGVNQPQHF.

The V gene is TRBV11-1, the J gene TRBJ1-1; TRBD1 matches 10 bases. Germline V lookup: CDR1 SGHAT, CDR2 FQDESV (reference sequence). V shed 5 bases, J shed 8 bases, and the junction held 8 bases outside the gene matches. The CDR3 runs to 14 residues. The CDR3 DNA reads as TGTGCCAGCAGCCACGGGACAGGGGACGCCGAAGCTTTCTTT. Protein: CASSHGTGDAEAFF.

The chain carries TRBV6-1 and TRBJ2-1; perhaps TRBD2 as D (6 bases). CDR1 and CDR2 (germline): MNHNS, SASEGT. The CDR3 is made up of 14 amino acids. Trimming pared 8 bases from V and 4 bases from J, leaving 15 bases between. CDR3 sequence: CASAIPTSYNEQFF. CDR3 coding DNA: TGTGCCAGCGCTATACCGACTAGTTACAATGAGCAGTTCTTC.

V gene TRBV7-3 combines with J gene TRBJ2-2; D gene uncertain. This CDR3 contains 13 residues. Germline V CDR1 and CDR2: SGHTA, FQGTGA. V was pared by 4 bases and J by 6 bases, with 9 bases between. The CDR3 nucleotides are TGTGCCAGCAGCTCCCACGGGTCCGGGGAGCTGTTTTTT. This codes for CASSSHGSGELFF.

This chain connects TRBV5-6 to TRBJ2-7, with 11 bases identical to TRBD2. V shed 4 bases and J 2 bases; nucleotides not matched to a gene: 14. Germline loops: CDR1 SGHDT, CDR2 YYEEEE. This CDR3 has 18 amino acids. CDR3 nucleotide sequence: TGTGCCAGCAGCGTGGACTCACTAGCGGGGGTCCGCACCTACGAGCAGTACTTC. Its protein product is CASSVDSLAGVRTYEQYF.

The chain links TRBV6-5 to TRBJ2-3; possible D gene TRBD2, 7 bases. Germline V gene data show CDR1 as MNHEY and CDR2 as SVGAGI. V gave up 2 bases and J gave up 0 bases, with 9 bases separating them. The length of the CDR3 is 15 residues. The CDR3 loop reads CASSYRGASTDTQYF. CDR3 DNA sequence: TGTGCCAGCAGTTACCGGGGGGCTAGCACAGATACGCAGTATTTT.

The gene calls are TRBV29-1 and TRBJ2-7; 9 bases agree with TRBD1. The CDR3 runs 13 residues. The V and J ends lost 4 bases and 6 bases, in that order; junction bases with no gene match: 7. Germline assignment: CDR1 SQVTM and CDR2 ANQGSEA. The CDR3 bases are TGCAGCGTTGTCGGGACAGGGTTGTCCGAGCAGTACTTC. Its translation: CSVVGTGLSEQYF.

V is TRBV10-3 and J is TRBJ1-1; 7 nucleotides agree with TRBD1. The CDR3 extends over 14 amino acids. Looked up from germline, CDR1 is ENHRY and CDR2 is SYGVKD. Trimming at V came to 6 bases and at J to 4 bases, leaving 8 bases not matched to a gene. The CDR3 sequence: CAIRDRAESTEAFF. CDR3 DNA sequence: TGTGCCATCAGAGACAGGGCGGAGAGCACTGAAGCTTTCTTT.

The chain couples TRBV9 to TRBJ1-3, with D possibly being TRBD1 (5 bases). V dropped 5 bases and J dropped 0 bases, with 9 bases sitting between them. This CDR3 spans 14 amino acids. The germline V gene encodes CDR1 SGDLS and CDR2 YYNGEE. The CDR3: CASRDTSSGNTIYF. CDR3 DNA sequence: TGTGCCAGCAGGGACACCTCCTCTGGAAACACCATATATTTT.

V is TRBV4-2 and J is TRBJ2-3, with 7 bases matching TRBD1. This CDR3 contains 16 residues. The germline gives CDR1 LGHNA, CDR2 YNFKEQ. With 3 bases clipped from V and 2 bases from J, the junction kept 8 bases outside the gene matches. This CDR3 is CASSQAETGLTDTQYF. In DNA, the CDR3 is TGTGCCAGCAGCCAGGCCGAGACAGGGCTCACAGATACGCAGTATTTT.

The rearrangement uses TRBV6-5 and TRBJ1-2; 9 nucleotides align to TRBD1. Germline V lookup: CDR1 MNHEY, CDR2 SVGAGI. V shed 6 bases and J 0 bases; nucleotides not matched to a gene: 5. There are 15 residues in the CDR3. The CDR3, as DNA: TGTGCCAGCAGGCTGGACAGGGGAGCTAACTATGGCTACACCTTC. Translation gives CASRLDRGANYGYTF.

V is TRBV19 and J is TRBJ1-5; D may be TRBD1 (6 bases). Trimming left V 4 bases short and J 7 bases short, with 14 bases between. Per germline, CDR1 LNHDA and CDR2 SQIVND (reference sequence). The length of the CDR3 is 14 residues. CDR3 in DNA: TGTGCCAGTAGTAACACAGGGTTAGGGCAGCCCCAGCATTTT. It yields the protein CASSNTGLGQPQHF.

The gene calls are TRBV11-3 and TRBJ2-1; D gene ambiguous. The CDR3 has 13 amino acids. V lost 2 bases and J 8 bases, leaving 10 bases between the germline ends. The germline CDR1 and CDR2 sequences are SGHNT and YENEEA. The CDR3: CASSLPLSDEQFF. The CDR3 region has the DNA TGTGCCAGCAGCTTACCCCTCTCGGATGAGCAGTTCTTC. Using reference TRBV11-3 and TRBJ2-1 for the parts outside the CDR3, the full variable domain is EAGVVQSPRYKIIEKKQPVAFWCNPISGHNTLYWYLQNLGQGPELLIRYENEEAVDDSQLPKDRFSAERLKGVDSTLKIQPAELGDSAVYLCASSLPLSDEQFFGPGTRLTVL.

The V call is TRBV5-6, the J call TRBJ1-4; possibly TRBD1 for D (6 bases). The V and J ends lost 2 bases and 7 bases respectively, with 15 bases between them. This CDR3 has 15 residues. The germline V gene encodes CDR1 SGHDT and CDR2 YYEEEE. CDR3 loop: CASSFRTVSIEKLFF. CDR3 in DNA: TGTGCCAGCAGCTTTAGGACAGTATCTATTGAAAAACTGTTTTTT.

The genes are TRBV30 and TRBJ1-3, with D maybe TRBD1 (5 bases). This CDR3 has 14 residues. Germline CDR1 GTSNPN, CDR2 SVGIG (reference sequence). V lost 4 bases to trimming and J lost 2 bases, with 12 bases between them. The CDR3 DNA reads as TGTGCCTGGAACCTGGTGGGGCCTGGAAACACCATATATTTT. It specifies CAWNLVGPGNTIYF.

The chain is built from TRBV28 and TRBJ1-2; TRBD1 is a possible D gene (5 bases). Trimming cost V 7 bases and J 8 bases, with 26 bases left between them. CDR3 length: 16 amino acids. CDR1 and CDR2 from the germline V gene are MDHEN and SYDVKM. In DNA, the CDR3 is TGTGCCAGCACCATAAGCGGGGCGCGTGGCCGGTGGGGCTACACCTTC. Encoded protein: CASTISGARGRWGYTF.